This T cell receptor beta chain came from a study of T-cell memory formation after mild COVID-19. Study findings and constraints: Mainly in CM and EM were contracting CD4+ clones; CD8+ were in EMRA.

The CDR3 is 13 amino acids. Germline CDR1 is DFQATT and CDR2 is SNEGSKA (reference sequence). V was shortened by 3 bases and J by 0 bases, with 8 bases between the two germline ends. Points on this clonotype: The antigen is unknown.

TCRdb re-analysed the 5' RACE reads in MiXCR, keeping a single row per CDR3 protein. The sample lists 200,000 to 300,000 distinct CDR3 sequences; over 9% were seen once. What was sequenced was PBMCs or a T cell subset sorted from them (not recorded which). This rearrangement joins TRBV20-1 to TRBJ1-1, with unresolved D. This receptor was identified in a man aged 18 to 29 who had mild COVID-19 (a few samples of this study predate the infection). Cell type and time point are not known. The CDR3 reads CSARRRMNTEAFF. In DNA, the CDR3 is TGCAGTGCTAGGAGGCGTATGAACACTGAAGCTTTCTTT.